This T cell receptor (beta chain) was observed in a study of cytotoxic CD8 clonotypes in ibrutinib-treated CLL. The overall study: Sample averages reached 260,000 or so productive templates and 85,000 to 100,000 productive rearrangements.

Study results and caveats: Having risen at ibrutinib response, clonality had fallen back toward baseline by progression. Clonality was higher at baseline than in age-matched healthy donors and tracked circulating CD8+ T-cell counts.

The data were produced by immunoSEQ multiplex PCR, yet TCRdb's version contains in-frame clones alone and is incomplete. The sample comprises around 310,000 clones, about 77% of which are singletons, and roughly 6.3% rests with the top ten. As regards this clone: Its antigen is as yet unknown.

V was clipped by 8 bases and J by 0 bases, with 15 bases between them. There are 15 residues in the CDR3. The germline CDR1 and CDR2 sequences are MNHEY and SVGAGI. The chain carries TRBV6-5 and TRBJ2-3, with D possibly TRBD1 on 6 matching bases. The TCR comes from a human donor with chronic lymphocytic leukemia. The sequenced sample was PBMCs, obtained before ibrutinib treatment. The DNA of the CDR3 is TGTGCCAGCGGGGAACAGGGCTTTAGCACAGATACGCAGTATTTT. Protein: CASGEQGFSTDTQYF.